These T cell receptor beta chains were read from a single sample in a study of cytomegalovirus exposure and HLA in healthy donors. Libraries were prepared by immunoSEQ multiplex PCR; TCRdb keeps only in-frame clonotypes and omits some of them. Here the sample spans some 150,000 clones, approximately 79% being singletons. Sequencing input: PBMCs. These receptors came from a man in his sixties in good health and CMV-seronegative. Each CDR3 is given with its conserved first and last residue. Fields, in order: V gene, J gene, D gene, clone size, CDR3 DNA, CDR3 protein. A D gene is named only where the DNA matches it firmly. Not all rows give a size; the values are once, few, many and, for expanded clones, a class.

>TRBV6-5|TRBJ2-7|TRBD1|few
TGTGCCAGCAGTACAACCGGGACAGGGGAGATCGAGCAGTACTTC
CASSTTGTGEIEQYF
>TRBV5-1|TRBJ2-3|TRBD2|.
TGCGCCAGCAGCTCTAGACTAGCGGGTATCACAGATACGCAGTATTTT
CASSSRLAGITDTQYF
>TRBV5-8|TRBJ2-7|.|.
TGTGCCAGCAGCTTGTCCAGGGATGGGGAGCAGTACTTC
CASSLSRDGEQYF
>TRBV5-4|TRBJ2-2|.|.
TGTGCCAGCAGCTTTGTTCAGGCGAACACCGGGGAGCTGTTTTTT
CASSFVQANTGELFF
>TRBV7-9|TRBJ2-7|.|.
TGTGCCAGCAGCTCCCTTTTGGGCCTTTCCTACGAGCAGTACTTC
CASSSLLGLSYEQYF
>TRBV19|TRBJ1-2|.|.
TGTGCCACTTCCCCGCGGGGGCAGTTAGCTAACTATGGCTACACCTTC
CATSPRGQLANYGYTF
>TRBV19|TRBJ1-2|.|.
TGTGCCAGTAGTACAGACAGTAACTATGGCTACACCTTC
CASSTDSNYGYTF
>TRBV4-3|TRBJ1-5|.|.
TGCGCCAGCAGCCAAGACTTAAGGGGCCGTCAGCCCCAGCATTTT
CASSQDLRGRQPQHF
>TRBV5-1|TRBJ1-6|.|few
TGCGCCAGCAGCTTCTCTACAGGGTCGGAATCACCCCTCCACTTT
CASSFSTGSESPLHF
>TRBV9|TRBJ2-1|.|.
TGTGCCAGCAGCGTAGTAAGCGGCTACAATGAGCAGTTCTTC
CASSVVSGYNEQFF
>TRBV30|TRBJ2-1|TRBD1|few
TGTGCCTGGAGTGACAGGGGGCGCCCCGGGTACAATGAGCAGTTCTTC
CAWSDRGRPGYNEQFF
>TRBV7-8|TRBJ2-1|TRBD2|.
TGTGCCAGCAGCTTAGCGAGGTTAGCGGGAGCCTACAATGAGCAGTTCTTC
CASSLARLAGAYNEQFF
>TRBV7-8|TRBJ2-7|TRBD2|once
TGTGCCAGCAGCTTAGGTGGGCGGGGGGGCGGGGCCTACGAGCAGTACTTC
CASSLGGRGGGAYEQYF
>TRBV19|TRBJ1-2|.|.
TGTGCCAGTAGTCAAGACATGATCTATGGCTACACCTTC
CASSQDMIYGYTF
>TRBV28|TRBJ1-5|.|.
TGTGCCAGCAAACCGGGGAATCAGCCCCAGCATTTT
CASKPGNQPQHF
>TRBV5-1|TRBJ1-2|.|few
TGCGCCAGCAGCTTGGATCTAGCTGTAGGCTACACCTTC
CASSLDLAVGYTF
>TRBV5-6|TRBJ1-2|.|few
TGTGCCAGCAGCCCTGGACACCTCCGCCACTATGGCTACACCTTC
CASSPGHLRHYGYTF
>TRBV6-5|TRBJ2-3|.|.
TGTGCCAGCAGTTACGGGGAGGATACAGATACGCAGTATTTT
CASSYGEDTDTQYF
>TRBV7-2|TRBJ2-7|TRBD2|.
TGTGCCAGCAGTGGGGGGGGGACTACCCGCTACGAGCAGTACTTC
CASSGGGTTRYEQYF
>TRBV5-1|TRBJ2-3|TRBD1|few
TGCGCCAGCAGCCCGGGACAGGGCATGGATACGCAGTATTTT
CASSPGQGMDTQYF
>TRBV30|TRBJ2-5|.|.
TGTGCCTGGAACGGGAACCAAGAGACCCAGTACTTC
CAWNGNQETQYF
>TRBV15|TRBJ1-1|TRBD1|.
TGTGCCACCAGCATGGGACAGGTGAACACTGAAGCTTTCTTT
CATSMGQVNTEAFF
>TRBV7-6|TRBJ2-1|TRBD1|.
TGTGCCAGCAGCTTAACAGACAGGGGCAATGAGCAGTTCTTC
CASSLTDRGNEQFF
>TRBV6-1|TRBJ2-7|.|.
TGTGCCAGCAGTGAAGGGGTGGCAGGCTACCTACGGGGGCAGTACTTC
CASSEGVAGYLRGQYF
>TRBV19|TRBJ2-7|.|.
TGTGCCAGTAGTATAGGGCAGGTCGCCTACGAGCAGTACTTC
CASSIGQVAYEQYF
>TRBV7-9|TRBJ1-2|.|.
TGTGCCAGCAGCTTAGTGGACTACTATGGCTACACCTTC
CASSLVDYYGYTF
>TRBV5-4|TRBJ2-3|.|.
TGTGCCAGCAGCTTGGGACTAGGGCAAGATACGCAGTATTTT
CASSLGLGQDTQYF
>TRBV10-3|TRBJ2-3|.|.
TGTGCCATCAGTGGTCAGCAGGGCACAGATACGCAGTATTTT
CAISGQQGTDTQYF
>TRBV6-5|TRBJ1-4|.|.
TGTGCCAGCAGGCCGGCGAACCGGGAGGAACTGTTTTTT
CASRPANREELFF
>TRBV5-1|TRBJ2-7|TRBD1|.
TGCGCCAGCAGCCCGGGACAGGGGGCCTATTGGGAGCAGTACTTC
CASSPGQGAYWEQYF
>TRBV29-1|TRBJ2-1|TRBD2|.
TGCAGCGCGGGGACTAGTAATGCCGGTGAGCAGTTCTTC
CSAGTSNAGEQFF
>TRBV4-1|TRBJ2-5|TRBD2|.
TGCGCCAGCAGTCTTACCGCCGGGACTAGCGGGCCTTTTCAAGAGACCCAGTACTTC
CASSLTAGTSGPFQETQYF
>TRBV29-1|TRBJ1-5|.|.
TGCAGCGTTGAGTTTTCGGGGGATCAGCCCCAGCATTTT
CSVEFSGDQPQHF
>TRBV4-2|TRBJ1-4|TRBD1|.
TGTGCCAGCAGCCAGGCGGACAGGGGAGCAACTAATGAAAAACTGTTTTTT
CASSQADRGATNEKLFF
>TRBV6-1|TRBJ1-2|TRBD1|.
TGTGCCAGCAGCCTAGGGGGCCGGGGCTATGGCTACACCTTC
CASSLGGRGYGYTF
>TRBV2|TRBJ2-5|.|.
TGTGCCAGCAGTACGAACTCCCTCGGTTGGGAGACCCAGTACTTC
CASSTNSLGWETQYF
>TRBV5-4|TRBJ2-1|TRBD1|.
TGTGCCAGCAGCTTGGGACAGGGATACAATGAGCAGTTCTTC
CASSLGQGYNEQFF
>TRBV28|TRBJ1-1|.|.
TGTGCCAGCAGTGGGGCCCCCCCCCTGAACACTGAAGCTTTCTTT
CASSGAPPLNTEAFF
>TRBV5-5|TRBJ1-1|.|.
TGTGCCAGCAGCTTGCTGACAGTTAGCACTGAAGCTTTCTTT
CASSLLTVSTEAFF
>TRBV7-2|TRBJ2-5|TRBD2|once
TGTGCCAGCAGCTTAGACCTGGGGGGGCAAGAGACCCAGTACTTC
CASSLDLGGQETQYF
>TRBV25-1|TRBJ1-4|.|.
TGTGCCAGCAGTGAATGGCCAGGGTATTATGTTCATCGGGAAAAACTGTTTTTT
CASSEWPGYYVHREKLFF
>TRBV29-1|TRBJ1-2|TRBD1|.
TGCAGCGCGGGGGACAGGGATTTCGGTGGCTACACCTTC
CSAGDRDFGGYTF
>TRBV30|TRBJ1-2|.|.
TGTGCCTGGAGTGTAAACCAGTTCTATGGCTACACCTTC
CAWSVNQFYGYTF
>TRBV7-9|TRBJ2-1|.|.
TGTGCCAGCAGCTATGTAGTTGATGAGCAGTTCTTC
CASSYVVDEQFF
>TRBV15|TRBJ1-1|.|.
TGTGCCACCAGCAGAGATGTGGGAGGTGAAGCTTTCTTT
CATSRDVGGEAFF
>TRBV28|TRBJ2-1|TRBD2|.
TGTGCCAGCAGTTTATTGCTGCTAGCGGGGGGGACTATAACTGACAATGAGCAGTTCTTC
CASSLLLLAGGTITDNEQFF
>TRBV4-3|TRBJ2-1|TRBD2|.
TGCGCCAGCAGCCAGAGGACTAGCGGGAGCGATGAGCAGTTCTTC
CASSQRTSGSDEQFF
>TRBV7-2|TRBJ2-2|.|once
TGTGCCAGCAGCTTTCGGGGGGCGAGGACCGGGGAGCTGTTTTTT
CASSFRGARTGELFF